Given below is one T cell receptor (beta chain) in context. Antigen: not known. CDR1 and CDR2 (germline): MNHNS, SASEGT. V was clipped by 2 bases and J by 2 bases; unmatched bases: 7. The CDR3 loop spans 16 amino acids. This PCR relied on a set of 60 Vbeta primers and 13 Jbeta primers. Method: immunoSEQ multiplex PCR; TCRdb's copy keeps in-frame clones and lacks some. The sample lists roughly 120,000 clones, over 60% occurring once. The record originates from a study of cytomegalovirus exposure and HLA in healthy donors. Donors in the study were healthy people who gave bone marrow. Whole-study results and caveats: It was shown in a later analysis that HLA-associated TCR beta chains were more clonally expanded than other, equally common chains. According to the study, 150 to 200 TCR beta chains were cytomegalovirus-associated. In a later analysis, HLA-C alleles had the fewest associated TCRs, DRB1 alleles the most.

The source is a woman aged 40 to 55 in good health and CMV-seropositive. The rearrangement joins TRBV6-1 to TRBJ2-7; 9 bases fit TRBD1. Sequencing used PBMCs. The CDR3 loop reads CASSEQMGQGPYEQYF. CDR3 nucleotide sequence: TGTGCCAGCAGTGAACAAATGGGACAGGGTCCCTACGAGCAGTACTTC.